This TCR beta chain was documented in a study of shared clonotypes between healthy human individuals. Study-level information: A donor's plate count was three for CD4 naive and three for CD4 memory; CD8 naive had two and CD8 memory one.

A note on this clone: Antigen specificity is unknown.

Generated by immunoSEQ multiplex PCR, the TCRdb table keeps only in-frame clones and is missing some. This repertoire shows some 1.5 million clones, under 99% found once; its top ten account for about 0.42%. CD4+ cell separation produced CD45RA+ naive and CD45RA-negative memory subsets. Study outcomes and limitations: The donor pool, a small one, limited the genetic and exposure-history diversity represented. The authors expected sequencing depth to affect clonotype sharing among donors.

Material for sequencing was naive CD4+ T cells sorted from blood. Sample subset: CD45RA+ positively selected. This TCR was recovered from a man aged 30 to 45 in good health.

The CDR3 DNA reads TGCGCCAGCAGTGACGGACTAGTCAGCGAGCAGTACTTC. Protein product: CASSDGLVSEQYF. V is TRBV10-1 and J is TRBJ2-7; 7 nucleotides agree with TRBD2. From germline, CDR1 is WNHNN and CDR2 SYGVQD (reference sequence). CDR3 length: 13 amino acids. J was trimmed by 6 bases and V by 3 bases; bases with no gene match: 5.